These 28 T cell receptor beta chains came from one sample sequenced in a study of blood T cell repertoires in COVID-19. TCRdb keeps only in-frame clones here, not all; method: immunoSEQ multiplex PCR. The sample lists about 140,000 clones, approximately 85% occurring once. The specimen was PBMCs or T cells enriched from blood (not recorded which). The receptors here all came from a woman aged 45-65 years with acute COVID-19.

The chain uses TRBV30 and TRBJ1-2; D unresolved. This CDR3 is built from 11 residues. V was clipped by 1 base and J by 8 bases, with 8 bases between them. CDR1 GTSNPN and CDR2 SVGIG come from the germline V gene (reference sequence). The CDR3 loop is CAWSALRGYTF. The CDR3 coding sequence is TGTGCCTGGAGTGCCCTCCGGGGCTACACCTTC.

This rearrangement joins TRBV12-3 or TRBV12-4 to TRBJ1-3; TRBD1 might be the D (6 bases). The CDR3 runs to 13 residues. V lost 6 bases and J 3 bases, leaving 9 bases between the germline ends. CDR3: CASRRTVGNTIYF. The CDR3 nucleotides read TGTGCCAGCAGACGGACAGTTGGAAACACCATATATTTT.

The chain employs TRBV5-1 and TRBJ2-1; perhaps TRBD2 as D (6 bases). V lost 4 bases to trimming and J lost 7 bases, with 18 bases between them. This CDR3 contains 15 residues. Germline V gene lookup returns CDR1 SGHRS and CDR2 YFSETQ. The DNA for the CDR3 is TGCGCCAGCAGCGGCGGGACTCCGGGCGTAAATGAGCAGTTCTTC. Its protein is CASSGGTPGVNEQFF.

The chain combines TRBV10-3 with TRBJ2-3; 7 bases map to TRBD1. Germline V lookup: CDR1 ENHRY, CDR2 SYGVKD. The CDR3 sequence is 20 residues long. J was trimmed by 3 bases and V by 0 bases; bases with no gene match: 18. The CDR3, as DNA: TGTGCCATCAGTGAGTCTGTTTTGGCTCGGGCAGGGGGTAGGACAGATACGCAGTATTTT. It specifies CAISESVLARAGGRTDTQYF.

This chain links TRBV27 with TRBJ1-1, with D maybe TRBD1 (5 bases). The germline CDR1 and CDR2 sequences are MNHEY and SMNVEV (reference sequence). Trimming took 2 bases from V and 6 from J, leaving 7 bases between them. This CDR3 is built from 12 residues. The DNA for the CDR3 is TGTGCCAGCAGTTTACGGGGGGCTGAAGCTTTCTTT. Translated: CASSLRGAEAFF.

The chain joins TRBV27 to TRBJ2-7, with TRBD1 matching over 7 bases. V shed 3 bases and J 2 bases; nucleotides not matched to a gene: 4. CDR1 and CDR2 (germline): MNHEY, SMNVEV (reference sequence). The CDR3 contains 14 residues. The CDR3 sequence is CASSFRDRAYEQYF. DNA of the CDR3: TGTGCCAGCAGTTTCCGGGACAGAGCCTACGAGCAGTACTTC.

Here the CDR3 reads CANVPGVAGGGYTF. CDR3 DNA: TGTGCCAACGTTCCCGGTGTCGCCGGGGGTGGCTACACCTTC. The V call is TRBV6-5, the J call TRBJ1-2, with D maybe TRBD1 (5 bases). This CDR3 is built from 14 residues. Trimming pared 10 bases from V and 7 bases from J, leaving 22 bases between. The germline gives CDR1 MNHEY, CDR2 SVGAGI.

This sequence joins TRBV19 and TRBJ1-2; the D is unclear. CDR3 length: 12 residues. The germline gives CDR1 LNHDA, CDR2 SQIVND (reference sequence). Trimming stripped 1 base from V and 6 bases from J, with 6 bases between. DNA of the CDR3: TGTGCCAGTAGTATAGCGCGGGATGGCTACACCTTC. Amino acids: CASSIARDGYTF.

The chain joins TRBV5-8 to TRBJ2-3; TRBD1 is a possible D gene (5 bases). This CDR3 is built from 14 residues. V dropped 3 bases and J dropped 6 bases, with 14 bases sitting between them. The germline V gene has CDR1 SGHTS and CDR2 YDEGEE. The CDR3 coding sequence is TGTGCCAGCAGCTGGGGCTCAGAAGGGGATACGCAGTATTTT. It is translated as CASSWGSEGDTQYF.

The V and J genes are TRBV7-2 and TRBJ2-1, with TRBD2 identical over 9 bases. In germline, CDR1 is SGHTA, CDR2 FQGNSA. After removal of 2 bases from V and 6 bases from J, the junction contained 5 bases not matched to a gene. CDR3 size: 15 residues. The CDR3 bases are TGTGCCAGCAGCTTATCGTTAGCGGGAGCCAATGAGCAGTTCTTC. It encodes CASSLSLAGANEQFF.

The CDR3 here is CATSDLVGGNEQFF. The CDR3, as DNA: TGTGCCACCAGTGATTTGGTCGGCGGGAATGAGCAGTTCTTC. The rearrangement links TRBV24-1 to TRBJ2-1; a possible D gene is TRBD2 (5 bases). V was clipped by 0 bases and J by 7 bases, with 9 bases between them. The germline gives CDR1 KGHDR, CDR2 SFDVKD. The CDR3 is 14 amino acids.

The DNA of the CDR3 is TGTGCCAGCAGCTTTACCTTAGCGGAAGAGACCCAGTACTTC. Protein sequence: CASSFTLAEETQYF. This chain links TRBV5-8 with TRBJ2-5, with D possibly TRBD2 on 6 matching bases. V dropped 2 bases and J dropped 3 bases, with 11 bases sitting between them. The CDR3 is made up of 14 amino acids. Per germline, CDR1 SGHTS and CDR2 YDEGEE.

Here the CDR3 reads CASSAGTGGGGTEAFF. Here the CDR3 DNA reads TGTGCCAGCAGTGCCGGGACAGGGGGCGGGGGCACTGAAGCTTTCTTT. The V call is TRBV28, the J call TRBJ1-1, with TRBD1 identical over 12 bases. Unmatched junction bases numbered 8, after V lost 5 bases and J lost 4 bases. The CDR3 is 16 residues long. Germline loops: CDR1 MDHEN, CDR2 SYDVKM.

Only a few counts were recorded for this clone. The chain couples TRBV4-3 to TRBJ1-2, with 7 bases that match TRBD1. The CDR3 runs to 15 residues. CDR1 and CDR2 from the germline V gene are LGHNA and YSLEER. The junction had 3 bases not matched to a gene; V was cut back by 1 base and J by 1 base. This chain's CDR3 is CASSQAAGGNYGYTF. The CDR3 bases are TGCGCCAGCAGCCAAGCGGCAGGGGGTAACTATGGCTACACCTTC.

The CDR3 here is CAWTHGLAGNTGELFF. CDR3 DNA sequence: TGTGCCTGGACCCATGGACTAGCGGGGAACACCGGGGAGCTGTTTTTT. This chain connects TRBV30 to TRBJ2-2, with 11 bases lining up with TRBD2. After removal of 4 bases from V and 1 base from J, the junction contained 5 bases not matched to a gene. Germline V gene sequence: CDR1 GTSNPN, CDR2 SVGIG (reference sequence). The CDR3 is made up of 16 amino acids.

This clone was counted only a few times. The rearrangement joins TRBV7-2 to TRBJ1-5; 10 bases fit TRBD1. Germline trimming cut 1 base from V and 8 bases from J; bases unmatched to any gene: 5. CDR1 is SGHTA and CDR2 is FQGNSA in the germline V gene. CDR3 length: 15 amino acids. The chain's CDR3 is CASSLGDRGLEPQHF. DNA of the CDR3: TGTGCCAGCAGCTTAGGAGACAGGGGGCTGGAGCCCCAGCATTTT. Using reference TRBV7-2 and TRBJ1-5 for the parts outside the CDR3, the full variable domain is GAGVSQSPSNKVTEKGKDVELRCDPISGHTALYWYRQSLGQGLEFLIYFQGNSAPDKSGLPSDRFSAERTGGSVSTLTIQRTQQEDSAVYLCASSLGDRGLEPQHFGDGTRLSIL.

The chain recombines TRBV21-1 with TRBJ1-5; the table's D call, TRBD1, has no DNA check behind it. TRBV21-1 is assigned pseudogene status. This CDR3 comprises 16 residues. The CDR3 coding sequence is TGTGCCAGCAGCAAAGCCGCAGGGGGTAACAATCAGCCCCAGCATTTT. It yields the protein CASSKAAGGNNQPQHF.

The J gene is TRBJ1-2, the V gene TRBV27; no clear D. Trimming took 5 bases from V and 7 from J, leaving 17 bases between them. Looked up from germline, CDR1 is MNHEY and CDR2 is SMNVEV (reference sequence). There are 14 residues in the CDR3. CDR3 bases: TGTGCCAGCAGTCTTCAGTTCTCCAGCGTTGGCTACACCTTC. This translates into CASSLQFSSVGYTF.

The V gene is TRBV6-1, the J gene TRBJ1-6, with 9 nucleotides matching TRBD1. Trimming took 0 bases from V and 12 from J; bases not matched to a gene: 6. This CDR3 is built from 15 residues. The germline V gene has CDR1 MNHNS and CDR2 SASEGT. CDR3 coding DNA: TGTGCCAGCAGTGAAGCAGGGGGACAGGGCGGACCCCTCCACTTT. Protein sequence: CASSEAGGQGGPLHF.

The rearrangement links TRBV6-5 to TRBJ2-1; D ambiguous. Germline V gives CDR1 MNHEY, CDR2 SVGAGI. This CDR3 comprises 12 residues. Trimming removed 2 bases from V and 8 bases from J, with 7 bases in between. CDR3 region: CASSYGSHEQFF. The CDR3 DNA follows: TGTGCCAGCAGTTACGGTAGCCATGAGCAGTTCTTC.

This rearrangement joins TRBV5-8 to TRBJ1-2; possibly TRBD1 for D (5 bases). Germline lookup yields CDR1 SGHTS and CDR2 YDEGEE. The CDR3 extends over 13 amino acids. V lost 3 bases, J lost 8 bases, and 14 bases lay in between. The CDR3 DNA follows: TGTGCCAGCAGCTGGGGCCCCCAAGGGGGCTACACCTTC. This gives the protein CASSWGPQGGYTF.

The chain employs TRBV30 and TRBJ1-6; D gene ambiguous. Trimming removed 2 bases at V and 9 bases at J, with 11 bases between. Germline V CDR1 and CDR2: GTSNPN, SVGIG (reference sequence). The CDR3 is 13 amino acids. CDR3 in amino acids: CAWSTQASSPLHF. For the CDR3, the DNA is TGTGCCTGGAGTACCCAGGCCAGTTCACCCCTCCACTTT.

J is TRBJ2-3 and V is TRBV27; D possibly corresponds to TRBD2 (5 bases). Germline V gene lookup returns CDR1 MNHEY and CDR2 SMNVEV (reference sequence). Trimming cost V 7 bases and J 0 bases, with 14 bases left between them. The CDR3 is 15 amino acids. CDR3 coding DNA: TGTGCCAGCAAGGTAGAGCGGACTAGCACAGATACGCAGTATTTT. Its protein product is CASKVERTSTDTQYF.

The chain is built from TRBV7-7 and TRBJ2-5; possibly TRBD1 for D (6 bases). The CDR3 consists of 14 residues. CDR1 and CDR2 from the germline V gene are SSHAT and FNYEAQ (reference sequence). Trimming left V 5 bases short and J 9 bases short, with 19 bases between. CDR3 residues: CASSLDGTSEAQYF. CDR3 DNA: TGTGCCAGCAGCCTCGATGGGACATCGGAGGCCCAGTACTTC. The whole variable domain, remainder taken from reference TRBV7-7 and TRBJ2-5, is GAGVSQSPRYKVTKRGQDVTLRCDPISSHATLYWYQQALGQGPEFLTYFNYEAQPDKSGLPSDRFSAERPEGSISTLTIQRTEQRDSAMYRCASSLDGTSEAQYFGPGTRLLVL.

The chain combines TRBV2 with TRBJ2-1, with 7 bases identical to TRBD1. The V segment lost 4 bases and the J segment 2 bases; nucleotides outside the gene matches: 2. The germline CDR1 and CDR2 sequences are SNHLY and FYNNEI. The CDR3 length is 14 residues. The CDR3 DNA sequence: TGTGCCAGCAGTGCGCAGGGGGCCTACAATGAGCAGTTCTTC. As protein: CASSAQGAYNEQFF.

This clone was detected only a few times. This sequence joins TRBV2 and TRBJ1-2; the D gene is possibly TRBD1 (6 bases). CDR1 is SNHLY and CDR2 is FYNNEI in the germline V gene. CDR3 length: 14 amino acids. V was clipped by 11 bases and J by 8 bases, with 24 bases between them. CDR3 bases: TGTGCCGGGGGATCGACAGGAGACATCGGGGGCTACACCTTC. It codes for CAGGSTGDIGGYTF.

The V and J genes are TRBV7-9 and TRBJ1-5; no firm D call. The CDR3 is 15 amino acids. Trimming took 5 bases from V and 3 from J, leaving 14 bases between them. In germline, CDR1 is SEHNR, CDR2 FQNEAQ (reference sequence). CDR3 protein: CASSRGSHVNQPQHF. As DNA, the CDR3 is TGTGCCAGCAGCCGAGGCAGTCATGTCAATCAGCCCCAGCATTTT. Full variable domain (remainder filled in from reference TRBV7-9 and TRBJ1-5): DTGVSQNPRHKITKRGQNVTFRCDPISEHNRLYWYRQTLGQGPEFLTYFQNEAQLEKSRLLSDRFSAERPKGSFSTLEIQRTEQGDSAMYLCASSRGSHVNQPQHFGDGTRLSIL.

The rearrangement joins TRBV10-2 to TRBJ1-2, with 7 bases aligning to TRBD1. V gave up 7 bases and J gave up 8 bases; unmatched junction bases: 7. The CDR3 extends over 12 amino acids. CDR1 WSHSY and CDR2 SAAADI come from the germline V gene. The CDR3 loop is CASTERGLGYTF. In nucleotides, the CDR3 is TGCGCCAGCACTGAAAGGGGGCTAGGCTACACCTTC.